This T cell receptor (beta chain) was observed in a study of cytomegalovirus exposure and HLA in healthy donors. This CDR3 comprises 19 residues. CDR1 is SGHTA, CDR2 FQGNSA, per germline. The junction had 23 bases not matched to a gene; V was cut back by 5 bases and J by 6 bases. The PCR was carried out with 60 Vbeta primers and 13 Jbeta primers. The protocol was immunoSEQ multiplex PCR, while the TCRdb copy is restricted to in-frame clones and leaves out a portion. The sample carries 80,000 or so clones, more than 65% recorded once. The V and J genes are TRBV7-2 and TRBJ2-3; 7 bases are shared with TRBD1. This clonotype was sampled from a middle-aged woman in good health and CMV-seropositive. The sequencing sample was made of PBMCs. The CDR3 nucleotides read TGTGCCAGCAGCCAATACGGACGACAGGGCAACTTCATCTTGGATACGCAGTATTTT. Protein sequence: CASSQYGRQGNFILDTQYF.